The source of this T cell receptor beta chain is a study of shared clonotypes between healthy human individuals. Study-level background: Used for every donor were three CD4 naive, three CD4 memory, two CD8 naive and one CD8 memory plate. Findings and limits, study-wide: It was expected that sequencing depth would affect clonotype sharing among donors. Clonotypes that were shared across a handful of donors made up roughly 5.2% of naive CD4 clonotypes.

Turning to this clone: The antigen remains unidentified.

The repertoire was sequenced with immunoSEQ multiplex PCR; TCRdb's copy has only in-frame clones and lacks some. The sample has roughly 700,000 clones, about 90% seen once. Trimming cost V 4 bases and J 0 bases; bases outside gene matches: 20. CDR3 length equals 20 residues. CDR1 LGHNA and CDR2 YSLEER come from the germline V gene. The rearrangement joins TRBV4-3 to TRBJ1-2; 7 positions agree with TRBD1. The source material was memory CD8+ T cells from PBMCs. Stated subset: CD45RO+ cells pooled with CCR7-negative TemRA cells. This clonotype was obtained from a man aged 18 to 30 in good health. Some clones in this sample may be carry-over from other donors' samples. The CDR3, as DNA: TGCGCCAGCAGCCCGTCGTGGGGTACAGGGGTCCTCGACTCTAACTATGGCTACACCTTC. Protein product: CASSPSWGTGVLDSNYGYTF.